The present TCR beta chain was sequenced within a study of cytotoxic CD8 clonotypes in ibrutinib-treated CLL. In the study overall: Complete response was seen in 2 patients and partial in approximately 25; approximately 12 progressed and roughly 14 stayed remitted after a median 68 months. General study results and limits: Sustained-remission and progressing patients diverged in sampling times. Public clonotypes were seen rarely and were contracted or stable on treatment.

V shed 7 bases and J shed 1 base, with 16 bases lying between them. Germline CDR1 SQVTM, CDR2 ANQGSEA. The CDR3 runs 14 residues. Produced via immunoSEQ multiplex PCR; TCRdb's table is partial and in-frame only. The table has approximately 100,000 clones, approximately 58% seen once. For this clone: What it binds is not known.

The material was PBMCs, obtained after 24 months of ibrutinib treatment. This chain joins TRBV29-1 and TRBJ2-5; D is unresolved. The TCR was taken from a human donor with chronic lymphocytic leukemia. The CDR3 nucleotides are TGCAGCGCCCCCCCGCAAGGGCCCCAAGAGACCCAGTACTTC. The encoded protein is CSAPPQGPQETQYF.